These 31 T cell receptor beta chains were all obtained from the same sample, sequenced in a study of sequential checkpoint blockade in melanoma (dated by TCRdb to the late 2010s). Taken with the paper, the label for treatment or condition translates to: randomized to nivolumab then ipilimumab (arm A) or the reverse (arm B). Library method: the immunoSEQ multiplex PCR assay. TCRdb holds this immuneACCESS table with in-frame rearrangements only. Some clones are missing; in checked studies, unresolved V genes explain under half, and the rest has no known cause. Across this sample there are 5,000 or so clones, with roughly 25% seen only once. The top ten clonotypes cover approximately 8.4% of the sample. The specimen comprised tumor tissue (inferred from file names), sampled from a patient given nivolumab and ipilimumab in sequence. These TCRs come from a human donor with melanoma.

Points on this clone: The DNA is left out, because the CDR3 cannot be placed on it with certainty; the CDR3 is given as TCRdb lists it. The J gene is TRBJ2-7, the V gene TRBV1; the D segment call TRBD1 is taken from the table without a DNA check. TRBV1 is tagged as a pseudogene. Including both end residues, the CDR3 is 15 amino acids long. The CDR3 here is CASSHVGQGSYEQYF.

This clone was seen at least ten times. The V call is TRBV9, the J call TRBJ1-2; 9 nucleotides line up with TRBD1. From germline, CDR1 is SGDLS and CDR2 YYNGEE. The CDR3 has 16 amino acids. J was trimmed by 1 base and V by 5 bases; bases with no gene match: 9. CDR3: CASSEFRTGVNYGYTF. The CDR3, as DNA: TGTGCCAGCAGTGAATTCCGGACAGGGGTTAACTATGGCTACACCTTC. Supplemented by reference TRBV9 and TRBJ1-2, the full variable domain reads DSGVTQTPKHLITATGQRVTLRCSPRSGDLSVYWYQQSLDQGLQFLIQYYNGEERAKGNILERFSAQQFPDLHSELNLSSLELGDSALYFCASSEFRTGVNYGYTFGSGTRLTVV.

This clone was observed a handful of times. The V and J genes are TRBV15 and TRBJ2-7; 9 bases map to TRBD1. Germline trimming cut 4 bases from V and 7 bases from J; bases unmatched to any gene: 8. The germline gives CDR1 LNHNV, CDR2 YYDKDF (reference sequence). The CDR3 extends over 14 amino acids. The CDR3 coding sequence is TGTGCCACCAGCATGTACAGGGGGCGCGGGGAGCAGTACTTC. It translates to CATSMYRGRGEQYF.

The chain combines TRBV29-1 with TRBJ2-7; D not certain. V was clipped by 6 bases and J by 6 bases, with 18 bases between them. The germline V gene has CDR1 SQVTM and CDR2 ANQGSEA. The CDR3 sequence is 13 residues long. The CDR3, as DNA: TGCAGCGTCTCTTTTGCAGCCCTAGGCGAGCAGTACTTC. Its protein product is CSVSFAALGEQYF.

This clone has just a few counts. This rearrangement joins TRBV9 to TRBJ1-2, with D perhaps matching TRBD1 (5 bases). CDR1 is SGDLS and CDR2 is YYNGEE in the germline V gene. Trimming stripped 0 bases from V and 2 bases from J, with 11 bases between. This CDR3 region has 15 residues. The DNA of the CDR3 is TGTGCCAGCAGCGTAGTAGCTGAGGGGAACTATGGCTACACCTTC. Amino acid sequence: CASSVVAEGNYGYTF.

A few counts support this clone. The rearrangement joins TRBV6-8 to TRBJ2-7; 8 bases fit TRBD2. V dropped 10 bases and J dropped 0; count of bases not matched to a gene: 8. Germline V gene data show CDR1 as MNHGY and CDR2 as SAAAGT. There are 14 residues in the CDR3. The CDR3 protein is CAISHGTSSYEQYF. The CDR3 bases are TGTGCCATCAGCCACGGGACTAGCTCCTACGAGCAGTACTTC.

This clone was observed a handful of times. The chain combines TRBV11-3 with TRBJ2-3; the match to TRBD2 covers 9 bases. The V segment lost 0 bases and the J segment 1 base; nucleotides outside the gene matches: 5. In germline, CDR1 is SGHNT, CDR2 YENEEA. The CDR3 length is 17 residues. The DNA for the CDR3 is TGTGCCAGCAGCTTAGACCGGTCTAGCGGGGGCACAGATACGCAGTATTTT. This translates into CASSLDRSSGGTDTQYF.

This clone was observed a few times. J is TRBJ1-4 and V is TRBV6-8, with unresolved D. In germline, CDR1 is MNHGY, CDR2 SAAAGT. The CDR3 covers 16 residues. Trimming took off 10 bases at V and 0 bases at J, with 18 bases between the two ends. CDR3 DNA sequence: TGTGCCATCAGCCGAGGAAGGTCGGCAACTAATGAAAAACTGTTTTTT. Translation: CAISRGRSATNEKLFF.

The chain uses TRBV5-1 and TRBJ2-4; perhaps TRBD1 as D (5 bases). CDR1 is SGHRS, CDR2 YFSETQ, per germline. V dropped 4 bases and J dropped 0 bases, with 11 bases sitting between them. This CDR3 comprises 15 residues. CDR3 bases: TGCGCCAGCAGCGAAGGACACTTAGCCAAAAACATTCAGTACTTC. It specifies CASSEGHLAKNIQYF.

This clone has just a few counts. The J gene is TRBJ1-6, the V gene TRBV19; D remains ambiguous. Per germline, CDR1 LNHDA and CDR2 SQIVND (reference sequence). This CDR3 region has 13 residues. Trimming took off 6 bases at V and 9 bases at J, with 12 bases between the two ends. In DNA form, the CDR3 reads TGTGCCAGTAGACCCGAGGGAGTTTCACCCCTCCACTTT. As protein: CASRPEGVSPLHF.

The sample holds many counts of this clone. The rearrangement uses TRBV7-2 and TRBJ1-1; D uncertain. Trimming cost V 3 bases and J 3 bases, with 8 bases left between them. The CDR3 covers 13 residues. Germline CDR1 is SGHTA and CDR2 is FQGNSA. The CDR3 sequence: CASSFVSDTEAFF. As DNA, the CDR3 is TGTGCCAGCAGCTTTGTATCAGACACTGAAGCTTTCTTT. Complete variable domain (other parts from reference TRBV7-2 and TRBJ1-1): GAGVSQSPSNKVTEKGKDVELRCDPISGHTALYWYRQSLGQGLEFLIYFQGNSAPDKSGLPSDRFSAERTGGSVSTLTIQRTQQEDSAVYLCASSFVSDTEAFFGQGTRLTVV.

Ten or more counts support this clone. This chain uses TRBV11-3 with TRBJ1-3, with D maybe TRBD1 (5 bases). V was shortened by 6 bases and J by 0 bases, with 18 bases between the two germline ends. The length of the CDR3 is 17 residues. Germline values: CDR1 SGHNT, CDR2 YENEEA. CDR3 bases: TGTGCCAGCAGACCCCCGAGGGGTGAGAGCTCTGGAAACACCATATATTTT. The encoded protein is CASRPPRGESSGNTIYF.

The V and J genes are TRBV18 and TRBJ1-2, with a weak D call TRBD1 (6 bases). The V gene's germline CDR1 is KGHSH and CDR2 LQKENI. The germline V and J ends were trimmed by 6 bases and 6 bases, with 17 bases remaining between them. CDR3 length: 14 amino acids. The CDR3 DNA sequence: TGTGCCAGCTCCCTGACGCCGGGGGCGAATGGCTACACCTTC. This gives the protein CASSLTPGANGYTF.

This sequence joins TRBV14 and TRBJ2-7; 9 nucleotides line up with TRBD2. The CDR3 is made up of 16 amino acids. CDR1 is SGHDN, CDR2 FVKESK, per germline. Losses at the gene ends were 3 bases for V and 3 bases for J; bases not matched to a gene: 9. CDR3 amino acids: CASSQTTLAGFYEQYF. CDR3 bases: TGTGCCAGCAGCCAGACGACCCTAGCGGGGTTCTACGAGCAGTACTTC.

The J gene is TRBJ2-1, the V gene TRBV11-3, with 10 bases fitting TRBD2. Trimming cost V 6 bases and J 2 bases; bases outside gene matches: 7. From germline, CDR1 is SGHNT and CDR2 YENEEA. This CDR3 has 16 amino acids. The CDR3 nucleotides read TGTGCCAGCAGTCAAGCGGGGGGGCGGGCCTACAATGAGCAGTTCTTC. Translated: CASSQAGGRAYNEQFF. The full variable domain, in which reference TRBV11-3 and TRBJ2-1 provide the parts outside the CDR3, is EAGVVQSPRYKIIEKKQPVAFWCNPISGHNTLYWYLQNLGQGPELLIRYENEEAVDDSQLPKDRFSAERLKGVDSTLKIQPAELGDSAVYLCASSQAGGRAYNEQFFGPGTRLTVL.

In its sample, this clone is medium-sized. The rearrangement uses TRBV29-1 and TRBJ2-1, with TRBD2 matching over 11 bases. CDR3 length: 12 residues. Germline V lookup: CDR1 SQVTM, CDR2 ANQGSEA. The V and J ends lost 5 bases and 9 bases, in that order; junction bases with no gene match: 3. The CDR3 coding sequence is TGCAGCGTTCTTAGCGGGAGGGGTGAGCAGTTCTTC. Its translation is CSVLSGRGEQFF.

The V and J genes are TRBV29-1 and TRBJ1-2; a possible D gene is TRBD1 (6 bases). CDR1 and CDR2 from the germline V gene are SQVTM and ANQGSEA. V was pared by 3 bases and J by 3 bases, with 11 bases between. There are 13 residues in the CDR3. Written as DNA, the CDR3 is TGCAGCGTTGACCAGGGGAAGCACTATGGCTACACCTTC. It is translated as CSVDQGKHYGYTF. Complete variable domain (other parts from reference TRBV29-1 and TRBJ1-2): SAVISQKPSRDICQRGTSLTIQCQVDSQVTMMFWYRQQPGQSLTLIATANQGSEATYESGFVIDKFPISRPNLTFSTLTVSNMSPEDSSIYLCSVDQGKHYGYTFGSGTRLTVV.

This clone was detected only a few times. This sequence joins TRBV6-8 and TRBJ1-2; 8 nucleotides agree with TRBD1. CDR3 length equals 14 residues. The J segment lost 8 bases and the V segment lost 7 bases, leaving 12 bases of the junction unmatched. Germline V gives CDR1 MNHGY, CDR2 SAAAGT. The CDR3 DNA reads TGTGCCAGCATTCTGGGACAGGCGATGCCGGGCTACACCTTC. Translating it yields CASILGQAMPGYTF.

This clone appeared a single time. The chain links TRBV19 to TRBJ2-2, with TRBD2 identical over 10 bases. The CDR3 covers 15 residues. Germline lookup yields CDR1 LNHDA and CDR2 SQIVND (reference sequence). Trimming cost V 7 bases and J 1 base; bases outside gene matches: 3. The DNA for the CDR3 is TGTGCCAGTATAGGACTAGCGGAGAACACCGGGGAGCTGTTTTTT. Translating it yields CASIGLAENTGELFF.

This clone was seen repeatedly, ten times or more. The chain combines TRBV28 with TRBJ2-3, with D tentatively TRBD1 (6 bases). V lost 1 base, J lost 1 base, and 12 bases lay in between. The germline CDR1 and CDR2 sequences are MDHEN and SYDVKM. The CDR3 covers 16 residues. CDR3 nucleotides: TGTGCCAGCAGTTTATACGGGACACCCCGCACAGATACGCAGTATTTT. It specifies CASSLYGTPRTDTQYF.

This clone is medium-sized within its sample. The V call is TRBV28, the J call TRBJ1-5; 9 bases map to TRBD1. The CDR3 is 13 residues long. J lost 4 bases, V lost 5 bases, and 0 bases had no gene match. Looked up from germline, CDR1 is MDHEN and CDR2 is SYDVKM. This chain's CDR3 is CASSGQGNQPQHF. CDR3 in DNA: TGTGCCAGCAGTGGACAGGGGAATCAGCCCCAGCATTTT. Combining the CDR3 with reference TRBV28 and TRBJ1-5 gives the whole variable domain DVKVTQSSRYLVKRTGEKVFLECVQDMDHENMFWYRQDPGLGLRLIYFSYDVKMKEKGDIPEGYSVSREKKERFSLILESASTNQTSMYLCASSGQGNQPQHFGDGTRLSIL.

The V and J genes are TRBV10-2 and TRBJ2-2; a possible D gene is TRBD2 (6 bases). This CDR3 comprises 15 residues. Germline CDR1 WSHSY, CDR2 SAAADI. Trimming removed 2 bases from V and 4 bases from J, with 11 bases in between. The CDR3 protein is CASSERRGITGELFF. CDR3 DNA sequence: TGCGCCAGCAGTGAGCGGAGGGGAATCACCGGGGAGCTGTTTTTT.

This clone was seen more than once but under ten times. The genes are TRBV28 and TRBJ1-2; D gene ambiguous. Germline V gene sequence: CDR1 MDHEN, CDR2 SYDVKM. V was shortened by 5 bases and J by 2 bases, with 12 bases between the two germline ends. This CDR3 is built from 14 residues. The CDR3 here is CASSDPGGNYGYTF. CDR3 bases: TGTGCCAGCAGTGATCCGGGAGGGAACTATGGCTACACCTTC.

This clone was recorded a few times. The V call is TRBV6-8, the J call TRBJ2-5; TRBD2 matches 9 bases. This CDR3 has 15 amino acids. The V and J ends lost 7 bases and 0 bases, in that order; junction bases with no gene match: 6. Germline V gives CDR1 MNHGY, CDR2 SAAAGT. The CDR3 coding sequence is TGTGCCAGCAAACAGCCTAGCGGGAACCAAGAGACCCAGTACTTC. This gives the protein CASKQPSGNQETQYF.

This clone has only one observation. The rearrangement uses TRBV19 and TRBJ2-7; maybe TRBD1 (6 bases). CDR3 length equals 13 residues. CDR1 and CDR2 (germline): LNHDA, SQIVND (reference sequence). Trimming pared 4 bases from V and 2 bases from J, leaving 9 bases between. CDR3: CASSTRDTYEQYF. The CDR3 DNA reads TGTGCCAGTAGTACCCGGGACACCTACGAGCAGTACTTC.

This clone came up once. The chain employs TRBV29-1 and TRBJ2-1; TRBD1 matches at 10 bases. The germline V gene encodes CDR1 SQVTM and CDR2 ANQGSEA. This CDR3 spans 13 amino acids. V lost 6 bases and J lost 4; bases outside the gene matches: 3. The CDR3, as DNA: TGCAGCGTCCGGGACAGGGGTTACAATGAGCAGTTCTTC. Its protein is CSVRDRGYNEQFF.

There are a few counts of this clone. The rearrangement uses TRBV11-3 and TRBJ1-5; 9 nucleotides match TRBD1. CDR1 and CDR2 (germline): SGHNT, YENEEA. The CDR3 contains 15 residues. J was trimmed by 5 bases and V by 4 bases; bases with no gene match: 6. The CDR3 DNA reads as TGTGCCAGCAGCTCGACAGGGGGAGGGGATCAGCCCCAGCATTTT. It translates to CASSSTGGGDQPQHF.

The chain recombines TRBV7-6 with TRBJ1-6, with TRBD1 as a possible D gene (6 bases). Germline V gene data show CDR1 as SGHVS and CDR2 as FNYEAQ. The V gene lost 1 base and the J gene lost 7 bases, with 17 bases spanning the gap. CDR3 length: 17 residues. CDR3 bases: TGTGCCAGCAGCTTAGGTAGTGTGGGGACAAGGAATTCACCCCTCCACTTT. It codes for CASSLGSVGTRNSPLHF.

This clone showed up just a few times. The CDR3 sequence: CASSPPYDSGRAYNEQFF. CDR3 DNA sequence: TGTGCCAGCAGCCCCCCGTATGATAGCGGGAGGGCCTACAATGAGCAGTTCTTC. J is TRBJ2-1 and V is TRBV11-3; 11 bases line up with TRBD2. The V gene end was trimmed by 5 bases and the J gene end by 2 bases; junction bases not matched to a gene: 11. CDR3 length equals 18 residues. Germline V gene data show CDR1 as SGHNT and CDR2 as YENEEA.

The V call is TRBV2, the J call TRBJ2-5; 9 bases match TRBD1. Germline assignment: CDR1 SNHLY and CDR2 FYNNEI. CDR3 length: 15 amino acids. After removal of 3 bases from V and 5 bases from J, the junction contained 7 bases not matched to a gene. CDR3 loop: CASSEGQGFSETQYF. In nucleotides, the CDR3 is TGTGCCAGCAGTGAGGGACAGGGATTTTCGGAGACCCAGTACTTC.

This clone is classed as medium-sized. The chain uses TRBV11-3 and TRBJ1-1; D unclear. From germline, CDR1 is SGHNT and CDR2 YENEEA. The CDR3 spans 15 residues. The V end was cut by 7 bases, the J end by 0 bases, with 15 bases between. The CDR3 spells CASTPILPMNTEAFF. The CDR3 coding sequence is TGTGCCAGCACCCCCATCCTACCAATGAACACTGAAGCTTTCTTT. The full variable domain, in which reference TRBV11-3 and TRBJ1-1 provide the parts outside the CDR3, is EAGVVQSPRYKIIEKKQPVAFWCNPISGHNTLYWYLQNLGQGPELLIRYENEEAVDDSQLPKDRFSAERLKGVDSTLKIQPAELGDSAVYLCASTPILPMNTEAFFGQGTRLTVV.